The count of the clone carrying this T cell receptor beta chain is one. Sequencing used immunoSEQ multiplex PCR; TCRdb keeps in-frame clones, though not all of them. The sample consists of approximately 360,000 clones, roughly 87% of them appearing once. This entry comes from a study of blood T cell repertoires in COVID-19. Trimming removed 6 bases from V and 0 bases from J; junction bases left unmatched: 7. The V gene's germline CDR1 is MDHEN and CDR2 SYDVKM. This CDR3 contains 16 residues. Sequencing was done on a sample of PBMCs or T cells enriched from blood (not recorded which). This receptor was taken from a woman between 45 and 65 years old who had recovered from COVID-19. The chain recombines TRBV28 with TRBJ2-7; 11 nucleotides agree with TRBD1. The CDR3 DNA follows: TGTGCCAGCAGCCTAAGCGGGACAGGGGGCTCCTACGAGCAGTACTTC. It codes for CASSLSGTGGSYEQYF. The entire variable domain, with the rest obtained from reference TRBV28 and TRBJ2-7, is as follows: DVKVTQSSRYLVKRTGEKVFLECVQDMDHENMFWYRQDPGLGLRLIYFSYDVKMKEKGDIPEGYSVSREKKERFSLILESASTNQTSMYLCASSLSGTGGSYEQYFGPGTRLTVT.